This section outlines one TCR beta chain sequence together with its context. This specimen belongs to a study of blood T cell repertoires in COVID-19. Study background: Italy, Spain and the United States were the sources of the convalescent and acute COVID-19 samples. Sources were T cells, B-cell-depleted T cells, or PBMCs; the material itself was cDNA or gDNA.

Per the original data handling: By means of reference gene primer amplification, nucleated cell counts were estimated. Sequencing used immunoSEQ multiplex PCR; TCRdb keeps in-frame clones, though not all of them. That table furnishes V, J and clone size, whereas the DNA furnished D and trimming. The sample lists some 80,000 clones, 80% occurring once. The sample taken for sequencing was peripheral blood. This sequence originates from a woman aged 40 to 50 with active or convalescent COVID-19.

The CDR3 nucleotides are TGTGCCAGTACCCCGGGGGGAGGCCCTCAAGAGACCCAGTACTTC. This translates into CASTPGGGPQETQYF. The chain uses TRBV19 and TRBJ2-5, with TRBD2 matching over 7 bases. The length of the CDR3 is 15 residues. Germline loops: CDR1 LNHDA, CDR2 SQIVND (reference sequence). V lost 7 bases and J lost 2; bases outside the gene matches: 10.